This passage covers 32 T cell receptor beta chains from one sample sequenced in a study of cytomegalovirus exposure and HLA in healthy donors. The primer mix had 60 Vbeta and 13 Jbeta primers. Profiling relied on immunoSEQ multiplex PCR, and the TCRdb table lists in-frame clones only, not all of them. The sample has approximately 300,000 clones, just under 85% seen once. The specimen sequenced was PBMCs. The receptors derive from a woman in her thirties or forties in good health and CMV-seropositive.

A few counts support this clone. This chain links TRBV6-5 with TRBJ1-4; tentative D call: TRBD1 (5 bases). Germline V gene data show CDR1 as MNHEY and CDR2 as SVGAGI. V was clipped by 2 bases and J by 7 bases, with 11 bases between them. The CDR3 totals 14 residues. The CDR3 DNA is TGTGCCAGCAGTTACGGGGGGTTAGGTGAAAAACTGTTTTTT. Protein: CASSYGGLGEKLFF.

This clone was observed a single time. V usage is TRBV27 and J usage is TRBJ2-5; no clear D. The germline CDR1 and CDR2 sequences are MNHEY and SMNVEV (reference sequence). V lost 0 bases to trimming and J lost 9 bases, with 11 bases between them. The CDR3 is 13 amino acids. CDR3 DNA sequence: TGTGCCAGCAGTTTATCGGCCCCTCCCCCCCAGTACTTC. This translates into CASSLSAPPPQYF.

The CDR3, as DNA: TGTGCCAGCAGCCAAGATCTAGTAAATGAGCAGTTCTTC. It encodes CASSQDLVNEQFF. The chain has TRBV14 and TRBJ2-1; D call uncertain. This CDR3 region has 13 residues. Germline V gene data show CDR1 as SGHDN and CDR2 as FVKESK. Trimming took 0 bases from V and 7 from J, leaving 7 bases between them.

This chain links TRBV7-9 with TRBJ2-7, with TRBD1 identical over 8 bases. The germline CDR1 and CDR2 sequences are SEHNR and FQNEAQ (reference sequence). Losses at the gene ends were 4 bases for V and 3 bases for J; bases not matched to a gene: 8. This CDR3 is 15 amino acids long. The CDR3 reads CASSSPDRAIYEQYF. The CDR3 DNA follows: TGTGCCAGCAGCTCCCCGGACAGGGCAATCTACGAGCAGTACTTC.

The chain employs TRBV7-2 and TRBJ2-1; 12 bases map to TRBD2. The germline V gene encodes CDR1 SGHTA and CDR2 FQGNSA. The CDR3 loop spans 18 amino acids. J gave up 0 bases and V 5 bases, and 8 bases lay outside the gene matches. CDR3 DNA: TGTGCCAGCAGCCCAGGGACTAGCGGGTTCCCCTCCTACAATGAGCAGTTCTTC. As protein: CASSPGTSGFPSYNEQFF.

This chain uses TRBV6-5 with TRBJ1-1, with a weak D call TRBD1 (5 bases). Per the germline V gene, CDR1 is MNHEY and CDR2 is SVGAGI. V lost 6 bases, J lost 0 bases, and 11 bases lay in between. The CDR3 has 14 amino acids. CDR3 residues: CASSREGLNTEAFF. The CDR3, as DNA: TGTGCCAGCAGCAGGGAGGGCCTGAACACTGAAGCTTTCTTT.

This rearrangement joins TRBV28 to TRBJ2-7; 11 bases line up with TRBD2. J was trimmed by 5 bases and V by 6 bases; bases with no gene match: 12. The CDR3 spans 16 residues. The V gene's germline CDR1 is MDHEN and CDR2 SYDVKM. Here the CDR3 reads CASSAYTSGGADEQYF. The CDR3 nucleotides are TGTGCCAGCAGCGCGTACACTAGCGGGGGTGCAGACGAGCAGTACTTC.

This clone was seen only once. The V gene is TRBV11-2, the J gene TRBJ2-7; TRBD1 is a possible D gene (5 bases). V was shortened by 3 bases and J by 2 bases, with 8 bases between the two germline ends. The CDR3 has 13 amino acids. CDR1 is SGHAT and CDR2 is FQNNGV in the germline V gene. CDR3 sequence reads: CASSLGRAYEQYF. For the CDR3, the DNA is TGTGCCAGCAGCTTGGGCAGGGCCTACGAGCAGTACTTC.

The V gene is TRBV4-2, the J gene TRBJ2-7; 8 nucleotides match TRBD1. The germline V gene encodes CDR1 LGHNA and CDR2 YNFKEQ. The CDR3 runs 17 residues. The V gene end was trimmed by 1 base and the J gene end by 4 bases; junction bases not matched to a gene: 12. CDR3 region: CASSQVSGQGPNYEQYF. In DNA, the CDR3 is TGTGCCAGCAGCCAAGTTTCCGGACAGGGTCCAAATTACGAGCAGTACTTC.

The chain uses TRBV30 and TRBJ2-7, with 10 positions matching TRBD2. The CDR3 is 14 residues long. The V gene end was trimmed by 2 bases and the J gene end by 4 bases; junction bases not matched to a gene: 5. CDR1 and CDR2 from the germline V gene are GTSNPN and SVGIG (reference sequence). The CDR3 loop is CAWSSGRALYEQYF. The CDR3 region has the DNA TGTGCCTGGAGTAGCGGGAGGGCCTTATACGAGCAGTACTTC.

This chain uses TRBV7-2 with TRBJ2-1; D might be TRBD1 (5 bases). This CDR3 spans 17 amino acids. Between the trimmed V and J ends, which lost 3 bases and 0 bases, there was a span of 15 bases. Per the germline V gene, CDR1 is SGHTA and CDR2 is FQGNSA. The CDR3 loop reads CASSFLPGSSSYNEQFF. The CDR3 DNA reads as TGTGCCAGCAGCTTCCTCCCAGGGTCAAGCTCCTACAATGAGCAGTTCTTC.

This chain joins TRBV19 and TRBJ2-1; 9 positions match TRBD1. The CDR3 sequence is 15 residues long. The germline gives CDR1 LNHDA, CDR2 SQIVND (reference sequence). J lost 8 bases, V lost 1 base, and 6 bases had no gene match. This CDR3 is CASSIVMGQGYEQFF. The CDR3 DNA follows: TGTGCCAGTAGTATAGTAATGGGACAGGGATATGAGCAGTTCTTC.

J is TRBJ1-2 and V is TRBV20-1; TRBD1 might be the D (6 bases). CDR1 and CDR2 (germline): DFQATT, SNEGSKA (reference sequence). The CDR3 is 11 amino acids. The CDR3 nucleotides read TGCAGCCAACAGGGAATATATGGCTACACCTTC. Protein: CSQQGIYGYTF.

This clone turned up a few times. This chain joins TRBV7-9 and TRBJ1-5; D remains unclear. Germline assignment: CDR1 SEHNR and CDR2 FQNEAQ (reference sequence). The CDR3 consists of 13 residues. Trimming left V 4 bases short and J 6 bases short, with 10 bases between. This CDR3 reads CASSSEIFQPQHF. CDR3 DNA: TGTGCCAGCAGCTCCGAGATTTTTCAGCCCCAGCATTTT.

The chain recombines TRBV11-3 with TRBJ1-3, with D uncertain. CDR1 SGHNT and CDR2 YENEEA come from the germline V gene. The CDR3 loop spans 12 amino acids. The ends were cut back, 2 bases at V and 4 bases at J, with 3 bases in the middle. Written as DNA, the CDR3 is TGTGCCAGCAGCTTAACAGGAAACACCATATATTTT. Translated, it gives CASSLTGNTIYF.

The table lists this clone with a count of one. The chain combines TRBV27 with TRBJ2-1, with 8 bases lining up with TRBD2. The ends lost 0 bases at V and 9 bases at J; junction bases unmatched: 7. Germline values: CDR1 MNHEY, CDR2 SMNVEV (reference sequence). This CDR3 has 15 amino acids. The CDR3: CASSLSVYGGGEQFF. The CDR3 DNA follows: TGTGCCAGCAGTTTATCTGTTTACGGGGGGGGTGAGCAGTTCTTC.

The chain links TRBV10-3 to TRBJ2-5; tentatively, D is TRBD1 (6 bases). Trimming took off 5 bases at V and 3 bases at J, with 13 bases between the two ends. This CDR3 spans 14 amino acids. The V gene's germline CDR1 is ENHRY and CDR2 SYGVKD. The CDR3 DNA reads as TGTGCCATCAGTAGGGGGTTGGGGGAAGAGACCCAGTACTTC. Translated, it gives CAISRGLGEETQYF.

The CDR3 DNA reads TGTGCCAGCACCCTCAGGACACATAACTATGGCTACACCTTC. Translation: CASTLRTHNYGYTF. The chain employs TRBV28 and TRBJ1-2; D possibly corresponds to TRBD1 (5 bases). In germline, CDR1 is MDHEN, CDR2 SYDVKM. V was pared by 7 bases and J by 1 base, with 13 bases between. The CDR3 extends over 14 amino acids.

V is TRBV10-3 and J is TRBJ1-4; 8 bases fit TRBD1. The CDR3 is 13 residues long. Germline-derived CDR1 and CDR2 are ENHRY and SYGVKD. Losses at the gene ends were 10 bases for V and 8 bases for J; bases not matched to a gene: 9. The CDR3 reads CATQTGDREKLFF. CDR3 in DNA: TGTGCCACCCAGACAGGGGATCGAGAAAAACTGTTTTTT.

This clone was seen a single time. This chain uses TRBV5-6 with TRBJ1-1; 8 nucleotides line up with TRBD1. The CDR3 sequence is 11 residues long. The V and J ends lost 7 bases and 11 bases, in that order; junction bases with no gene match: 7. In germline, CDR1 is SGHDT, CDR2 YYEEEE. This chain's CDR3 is CASHGQGRAFF. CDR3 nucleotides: TGTGCCAGCCACGGACAGGGAAGGGCTTTCTTT.

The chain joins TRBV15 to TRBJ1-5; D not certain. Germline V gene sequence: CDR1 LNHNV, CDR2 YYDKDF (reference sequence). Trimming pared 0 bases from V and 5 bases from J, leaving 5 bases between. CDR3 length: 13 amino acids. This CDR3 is CATSRDSDQPQHF. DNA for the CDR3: TGTGCCACCAGCAGAGATTCCGATCAGCCCCAGCATTTT.

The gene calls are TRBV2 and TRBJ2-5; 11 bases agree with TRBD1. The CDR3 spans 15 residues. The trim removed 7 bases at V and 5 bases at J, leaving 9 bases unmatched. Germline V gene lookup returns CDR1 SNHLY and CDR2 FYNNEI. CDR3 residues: CASTLRTGGVETQYF. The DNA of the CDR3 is TGTGCCAGCACTCTACGGACAGGGGGCGTGGAGACCCAGTACTTC. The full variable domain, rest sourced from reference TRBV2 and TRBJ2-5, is EPEVTQTPSHQVTQMGQEVILRCVPISNHLYFYWYRQILGQKVEFLVSFYNNEISEKSEIFDDQFSVERPDGSNFTLKIRSTKLEDSAMYFCASTLRTGGVETQYFGPGTRLLVL.

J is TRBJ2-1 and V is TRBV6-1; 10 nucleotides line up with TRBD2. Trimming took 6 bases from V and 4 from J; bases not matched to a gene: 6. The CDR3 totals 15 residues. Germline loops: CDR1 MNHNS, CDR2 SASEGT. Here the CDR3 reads CASRPLGLAYNEQFF. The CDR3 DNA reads TGTGCCAGCAGGCCCCTGGGACTAGCGTACAATGAGCAGTTCTTC.

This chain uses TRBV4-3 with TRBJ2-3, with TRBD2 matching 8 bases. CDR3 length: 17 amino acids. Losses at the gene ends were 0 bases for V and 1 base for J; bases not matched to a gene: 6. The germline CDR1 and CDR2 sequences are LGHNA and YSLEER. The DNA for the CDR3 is TGCGCCAGCAGCCAAGATTCGGGGGGGGTGGGCACAGATACGCAGTATTTT. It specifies CASSQDSGGVGTDTQYF.

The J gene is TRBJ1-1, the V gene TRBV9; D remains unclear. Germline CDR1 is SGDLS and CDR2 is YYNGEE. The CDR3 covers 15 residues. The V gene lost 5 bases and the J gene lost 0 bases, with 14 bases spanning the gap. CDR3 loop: CASSSPGNMNTEAFF. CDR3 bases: TGTGCCAGCAGTTCACCGGGTAATATGAACACTGAAGCTTTCTTT.

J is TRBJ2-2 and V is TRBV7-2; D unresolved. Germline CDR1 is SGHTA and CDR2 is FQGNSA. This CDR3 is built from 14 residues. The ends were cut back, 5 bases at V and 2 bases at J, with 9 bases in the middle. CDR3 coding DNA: TGTGCCAGCAGCCTTCAGCGTAACACCGGGGAGCTGTTTTTT. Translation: CASSLQRNTGELFF.

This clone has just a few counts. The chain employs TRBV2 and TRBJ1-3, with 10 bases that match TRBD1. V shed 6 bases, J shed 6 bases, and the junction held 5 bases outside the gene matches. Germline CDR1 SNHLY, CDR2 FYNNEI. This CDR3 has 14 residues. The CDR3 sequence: CASRPGQGINTIYF. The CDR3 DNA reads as TGTGCCAGCAGGCCGGGACAGGGGATAAACACCATATATTTT.

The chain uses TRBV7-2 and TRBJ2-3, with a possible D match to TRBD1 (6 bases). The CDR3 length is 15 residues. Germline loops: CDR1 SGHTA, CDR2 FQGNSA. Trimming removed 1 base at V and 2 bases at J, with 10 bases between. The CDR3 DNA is TGTGCCAGCAGCTTAGGGGGGACAACCACAGATACGCAGTATTTT. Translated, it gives CASSLGGTTTDTQYF.

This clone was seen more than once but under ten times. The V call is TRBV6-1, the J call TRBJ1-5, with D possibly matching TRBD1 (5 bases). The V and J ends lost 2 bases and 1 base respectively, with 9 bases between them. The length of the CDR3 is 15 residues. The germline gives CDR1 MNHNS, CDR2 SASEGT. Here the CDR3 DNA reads TGTGCCAGCAGTGAACGGGGGTTAAGCAATCAGCCCCAGCATTTT. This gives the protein CASSERGLSNQPQHF.

CDR3 sequence reads: CASSSGQGADYEQYF. In DNA form, the CDR3 reads TGTGCCAGCAGCTCCGGACAGGGAGCGGACTACGAGCAGTACTTC. The rearrangement uses TRBV7-9 and TRBJ2-7, with 8 bases aligning to TRBD1. This CDR3 spans 15 amino acids. CDR1 and CDR2 (germline): SEHNR, FQNEAQ (reference sequence). V shed 4 bases, J shed 3 bases, and the junction held 8 bases outside the gene matches.

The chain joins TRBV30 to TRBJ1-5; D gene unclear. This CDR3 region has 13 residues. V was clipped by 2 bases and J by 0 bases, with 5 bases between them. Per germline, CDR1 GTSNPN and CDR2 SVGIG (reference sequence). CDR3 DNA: TGTGCCTGGAGTCAACATAGCAATCAGCCCCAGCATTTT. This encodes CAWSQHSNQPQHF.

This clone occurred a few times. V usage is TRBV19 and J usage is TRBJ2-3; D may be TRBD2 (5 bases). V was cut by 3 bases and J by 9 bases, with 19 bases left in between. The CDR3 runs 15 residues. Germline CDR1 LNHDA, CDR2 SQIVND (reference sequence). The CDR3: CASSIDGVAMGTQYF. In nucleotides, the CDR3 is TGTGCCAGTAGTATTGACGGGGTAGCGATGGGAACGCAGTATTTT.